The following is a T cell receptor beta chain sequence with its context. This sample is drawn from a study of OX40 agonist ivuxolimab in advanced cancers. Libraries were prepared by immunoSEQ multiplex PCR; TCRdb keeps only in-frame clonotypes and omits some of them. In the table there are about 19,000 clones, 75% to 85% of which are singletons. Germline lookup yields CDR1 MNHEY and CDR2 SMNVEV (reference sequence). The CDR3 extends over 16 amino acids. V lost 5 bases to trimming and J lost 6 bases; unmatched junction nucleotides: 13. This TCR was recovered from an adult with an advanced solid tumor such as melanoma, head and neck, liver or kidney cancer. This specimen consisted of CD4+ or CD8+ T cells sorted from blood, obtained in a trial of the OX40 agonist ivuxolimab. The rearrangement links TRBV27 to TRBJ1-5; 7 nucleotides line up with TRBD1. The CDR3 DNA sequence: TGTGCCAGCAGTCCCCTCGAGACAGGGTTGGTTCAGCCCCAGCATTTT. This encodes CASSPLETGLVQPQHF.